This T cell receptor beta chain was retrieved from a study of response to subunit inactivated influenza vaccine (dated by TCRdb to between 2017 and 2018). General notes on the study: To follow how T cells responded to a trivalent subunit inactivated influenza vaccine, the researchers relied on deep quantitative profiling of the T cell receptor repertoire. General findings and caveats noted by the study authors: According to the authors, only a limited number of new T cells may be recruited by each seasonal influenza vaccination.

Preparation of the library involved RT-PCR. Sequencing was carried out with an Illumina HiSeq 2500. Using fastp at Q25 and MiXCR, TCRdb reprocessed the public reads and kept productive beta chains. When rows share a CDR3 protein, they turn into one entry using the most common DNA and genes. This sample is represented by 490,000 or so distinct CDR3 sequences; around 8% of them were singletons. The top ten clones comprise over 10% of the sample. The germline V and J ends show losses of 5 bases and 5 bases respectively, and no gene match explains 7 bases of the junction. From cysteine to phenylalanine, the CDR3 is 15 amino acids long. The entry retains the CDR3 DNA only, 45 bases that are in frame from base 1. Based on the germline V gene (reference sequence), the CDR1 and CDR2 sequences are DFQATT and SNEGSKA. This clonotype has at least ten counts. The clone's antigen remains unknown. It has no much larger one-base neighbor in the sample; base qualities were not kept.

Here the sequenced sample was PBMCs from blood, taken less than 30 months after vaccination. The receptor was isolated from a man aged 50-75 years who received an inactivated influenza vaccine. Donor details come from another sample of the same person, matched by shared clones. This chain joins TRBV20-1 to TRBJ2-1; TRBD2 aligns with 12 central bases. The DNA sequence follows: TGCAGTGCTCCCCGACTAGCGGGAGACGACAATGAGCAGTTCTTC. Translated, this gives CSAPRLAGDDNEQFF.